This TCR beta chain was captured by sequencing in a study of T cell responses to AZD1222 COVID-19 vaccine. The assay was immunoSEQ multiplex PCR, and TCRdb's table has in-frame clones only and misses some. Of over 150,000 clones in the sample, around 89% were seen once. The germline CDR1 and CDR2 sequences are MNHEY and SMNVEV (reference sequence). V was pared by 2 bases and J by 0 bases, with 8 bases between. The CDR3 loop spans 14 amino acids. This receptor was taken from an adult in good health. The specimen comprised peripheral blood, sampled on day 0 of AZD1222 vaccination. The genes are TRBV27 and TRBJ2-7, with D possibly being TRBD1 (5 bases). CDR3 sequence (DNA): TGTGCCAGCAGTTTACGCAGGGCCTCCTACGAGCAGTACTTC. The encoded protein is CASSLRRASYEQYF.